The rows below give T cell receptor beta chains drawn from one sample of a study of beta chain features in type 1 diabetes. Repertoires were generated with immunoSEQ multiplex PCR, while TCRdb's copy carries only in-frame clones and drops some. Of some 290,000 clones listed, 24% were seen once; the top ten hold roughly 0.011%. What was sequenced was naive CD4+ T cells from blood. Every receptor here comes from a woman in her twenties or thirties with type 1 diabetes. Each CDR3 is given with its conserved first and last residue.

J: TRBJ2-2
V: TRBV4-1
CDR3: CASSQSITSGSFTGELFF

J: TRBJ1-5
V: TRBV30
CDR3: CAYQGKNNQPQHF

J: TRBJ2-3
V: TRBV5-1
CDR3: CASSLGALGITDTQYF

J: TRBJ1-5
V: TRBV21-1
CDR3: CASSNWRITGGNQPQHF

J: TRBJ2-1
V: TRBV30
CDR3: CAWSPGTSGSLEQFF

J: TRBJ2-1
V: TRBV5-1
CDR3: CASSRHSMSGYNEQFF

J: TRBJ1-1
V: TRBV2
CDR3: CASSEVGTENTEAFF

J: TRBJ1-2
V: TRBV4-1
CDR3: CASSDSVYGYTF

J: TRBJ2-2
V: TRBV29-1
CDR3: CSVESGGALGGELFF

J: TRBJ1-3
V: TRBV29-1
CDR3: CSVGHEGNTIYF

J: TRBJ2-2
V: TRBV19
CDR3: CASSLGQGTTGELFF

J: TRBJ2-3
V: TRBV5-1
CDR3: CASSLWTGATDTQYF

J: TRBJ2-2
V: TRBV19
CDR3: CASTNLANTGELFF

J: TRBJ2-6
V: TRBV30
CDR3: CAWSPTSSGANVLTF

J: TRBJ2-1
V: TRBV18
CDR3: CASSGGLAAYNEQFF

J: TRBJ1-4
V: TRBV19
CDR3: CASSPAGEYEKLFF

J: TRBJ1-2
V: TRBV28
CDR3: CASSLSQRANGYTF

J: TRBJ1-1
V: TRBV18
CDR3: CASSLGTAYVETFF

J: TRBJ2-7
V: TRBV7-9
CDR3: CAAGGRFTYEQYF

J: TRBJ2-1
V: TRBV27
CDR3: CASIHRDSYNEQFF

J: TRBJ2-3
V: TRBV4-1
CDR3: CASSQLAGTDTQYF

J: TRBJ2-1
V: TRBV18
CDR3: CASSPPGGNEQFF

J: TRBJ2-2
V: TRBV27
CDR3: CASSSYGATGELFF

J: TRBJ1-1
V: TRBV9
CDR3: CASSSIPGLTTEAFF

J: TRBJ2-7
V: TRBV4-2
CDR3: CASSPFPGLAGSSYEQYF

J: TRBJ2-7
V: TRBV30
CDR3: CAWSVSTSGREYF

J: TRBJ1-2
V: TRBV19
CDR3: CASSTSRGSGYGYTF

J: TRBJ2-2
V: TRBV6-4
CDR3: CASSRTNPGLAGAGELFF

J: TRBJ2-1
V: TRBV5-6
CDR3: CASSSPTGIYNEQFF

J: TRBJ2-3
V: TRBV7-2
CDR3: CASSLSPGQGSTDTQYF

J: TRBJ2-1
V: TRBV27
CDR3: CASSIQESYNEQFF

J: TRBJ1-2
V: TRBV7-9
CDR3: CASSLARTNYGYTF

J: TRBJ1-2
V: TRBV30
CDR3: CAWSVSYYGYTF

J: TRBJ2-1
V: TRBV25-1
CDR3: CASSDPLAGDSEQFF

J: TRBJ2-5
V: TRBV5-4
CDR3: CASSLLAGTKETQYF

J: TRBJ2-7
V: TRBV30
CDR3: CAWSVTSLEQYF

J: TRBJ1-1
V: TRBV28
CDR3: CASSLRAMNTEAFF

J: TRBJ1-2
V: TRBV29-1
CDR3: CSVVSGYGYTF

J: TRBJ1-2
V: TRBV5-6
CDR3: CASSLDRGNYGYTF

J: TRBJ2-1
V: TRBV21-1
CDR3: CASSKERLALQYNEQFF

J: TRBJ2-7
V: TRBV30
CDR3: CAWSVERIGEQYF

J: TRBJ1-1
V: TRBV4-2
CDR3: CASTPAGNGQAFF

J: TRBJ2-1
V: TRBV18
CDR3: CASSPPSGSGNEQFF

J: TRBJ2-1
V: TRBV15
CDR3: CATSSGSYNEQFF

J: TRBJ1-4
V: TRBV5-1
CDR3: CASSPGTGPATNEKLFF

J: TRBJ2-3
V: TRBV6-5
CDR3: CASSPQTGVDTQYF

J: TRBJ2-2
V: TRBV7-3
CDR3: CASSFGLASTGELFF

J: TRBJ2-3
V: TRBV18
CDR3: CASSGQRTDTQYF

J: TRBJ1-3
V: TRBV6-5
CDR3: CASSYRLRSSGNTIYF

J: TRBJ1-2
V: TRBV11-2
CDR3: CASSPRTGGNYGYTF

J: TRBJ2-4
V: TRBV27
CDR3: CASSSQRGGDIQYF

J: TRBJ1-1
V: TRBV18
CDR3: CASSKDRASAQEAFF

J: TRBJ2-1
V: TRBV30
CDR3: CAWSVRRGSGIYNEQFF